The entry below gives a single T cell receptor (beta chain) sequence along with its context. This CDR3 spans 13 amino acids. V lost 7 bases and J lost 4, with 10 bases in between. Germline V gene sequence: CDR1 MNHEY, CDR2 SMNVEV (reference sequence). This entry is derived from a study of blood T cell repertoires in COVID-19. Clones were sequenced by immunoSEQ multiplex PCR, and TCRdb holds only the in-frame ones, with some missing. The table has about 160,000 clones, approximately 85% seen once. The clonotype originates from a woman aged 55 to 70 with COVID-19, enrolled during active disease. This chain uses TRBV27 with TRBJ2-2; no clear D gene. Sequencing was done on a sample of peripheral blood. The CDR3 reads CASKVLSTGELFF. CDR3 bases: TGTGCCAGCAAGGTACTAAGCACCGGGGAGCTGTTTTTT.